These 12 T cell receptor beta chains were sequenced from one sample in a study of cytomegalovirus exposure and HLA in healthy donors. Researchers ran the PCR with 60 Vbeta and 13 Jbeta primers. Sequenced by immunoSEQ multiplex PCR; TCRdb stores in-frame clones only, minus some. Of more than 85,000 clones detected, more than 70% appear once; the ten largest clones hold around a tenth. The sequenced sample was PBMCs. Receptors were obtained from a male donor in good health and CMV-seropositive.

Worth noting for this clone: An end of the junction does not agree with germline; a read error may underlie this. The gene calls are TRBV6-4 and TRBJ2-2; a weak D match, TRBD2 (5 bases). Germline V lookup: CDR1 MRHNA, CDR2 SNTAGT. This CDR3 spans 14 amino acids. The CDR3 here is CASSDTDSTGELLF. Here the CDR3 DNA reads TGTGCCAGCAGTGACACAGACTCCACCGGGGAGCTGCTTTTT.

This chain joins TRBV27 and TRBJ2-4; TRBD2 might be the D (5 bases). Germline CDR1 and CDR2: MNHEY and SMNVEV (reference sequence). CDR3 length equals 11 residues. Between the trimmed V and J ends, which lost 4 bases and 8 bases, there was a span of 6 bases. The CDR3 reads CASSWGDIQYF. The CDR3 DNA reads TGTGCCAGCAGTTGGGGAGACATTCAGTACTTC.

In its sample, this clone was seen a few times. The V gene is TRBV12-5, the J gene TRBJ1-1, with D perhaps matching TRBD1 (5 bases). The CDR3 has 14 residues. Trimming took 7 bases from V and 0 from J, leaving 12 bases between them. Germline CDR1 reads LGHNT; CDR2 reads FRNRAP. The CDR3 loop reads CASAPGQVNTEAFF. In DNA, the CDR3 is TGTGCTAGTGCCCCCGGACAAGTGAACACTGAAGCTTTCTTT.

The chain recombines TRBV19 with TRBJ1-5; maybe TRBD1 (6 bases). Germline V gives CDR1 LNHDA, CDR2 SQIVND (reference sequence). The CDR3 contains 16 residues. V was clipped by 9 bases and J by 3 bases, with 21 bases between them. In DNA form, the CDR3 reads TGTGCCAGCCGGGACCCAGGGGCTGGGACCAATCAGCCCCAGCATTTT. Amino acids: CASRDPGAGTNQPQHF.

The chain has TRBV2 and TRBJ2-1; TRBD2 matches 7 bases. This CDR3 comprises 16 residues. From germline, CDR1 is SNHLY and CDR2 FYNNEI. V dropped 1 base and J dropped 1; count of bases not matched to a gene: 4. The CDR3 DNA is TGTGCCAGCAGTGAAGACCGCGGGGGTTCCTACAATGAGCAGTTCTTC. Its translation: CASSEDRGGSYNEQFF.

The chain combines TRBV10-3 with TRBJ2-5; maybe TRBD2 (5 bases). V lost 0 bases and J lost 5, with 10 bases in between. This CDR3 is built from 14 residues. CDR1 and CDR2 (germline): ENHRY, SYGVKD. The CDR3: CAISESTRGETQYF. Written as DNA, the CDR3 is TGTGCCATCAGTGAGTCGACCCGCGGGGAGACCCAGTACTTC.

For this clone: Compared with germline, one end of the junction differs, possibly owing to a read error. V and J are TRBV7-9 and TRBJ1-2, with D possibly matching TRBD1 (6 bases). Germline CDR1 and CDR2: SEHNR and FQNEAQ (reference sequence). This CDR3 region has 12 residues. The CDR3 DNA reads TGTTCCAGCAGCTTCAGGGGTCATGGCTACACCTTC. This gives the protein CSSSFRGHGYTF.

The chain combines TRBV5-4 with TRBJ2-7; 7 bases match TRBD2. Trimming took 0 bases from V and 4 from J; bases not matched to a gene: 10. The CDR3 runs 16 residues. CDR1 and CDR2 from the germline V gene are SGHNT and YYREEE (reference sequence). The CDR3 protein is CASSLDLGEGLYEQYF. The DNA for the CDR3 is TGTGCCAGCAGCTTGGACTTGGGGGAGGGCCTGTACGAGCAGTACTTC.

This clone showed up just once. The rearrangement joins TRBV28 to TRBJ2-5; TRBD1 matches 7 bases. Near its end, the DNA agrees better with TRBJ2-7, so the J call may be wrong. The CDR3 length is 12 residues. Looked up from germline, CDR1 is MDHEN and CDR2 is SYDVKM. CDR3 in DNA: TGTGCCAGCAGCGGGACAGTCTACGAGCAGTACTTC. It codes for CASSGTVYEQYF.

The chain uses TRBV9 and TRBJ1-3, with D perhaps matching TRBD1 (5 bases). This CDR3 is 15 amino acids long. Trimming shortened V by 0 bases and J by 1 base, and 8 bases separated the two germline ends. Germline V lookup: CDR1 SGDLS, CDR2 YYNGEE. CDR3 sequence reads: CASSVGGVSGNTIYF. DNA of the CDR3: TGTGCCAGCAGCGTAGGGGGGGTTTCTGGAAACACCATATATTTT.

V usage is TRBV28 and J usage is TRBJ1-1; possible D gene TRBD1, 6 bases. The CDR3 runs 13 residues. Germline V lookup: CDR1 MDHEN, CDR2 SYDVKM. V was shortened by 6 bases and J by 1 base, with 9 bases between the two germline ends. The CDR3 sequence is CASSGQWNTEAFF. DNA for the CDR3: TGTGCCAGCAGCGGACAGTGGAACACTGAAGCTTTCTTT.

The rearrangement links TRBV5-1 to TRBJ2-3, with 8 bases lining up with TRBD2. V shed 3 bases and J 3 bases; nucleotides not matched to a gene: 9. The CDR3 is made up of 16 amino acids. Germline V lookup: CDR1 SGHRS, CDR2 YFSETQ. The CDR3 coding sequence is TGCGCCAGCAGCTCCTGGACTAGCAGCATGACAGATACGCAGTATTTT. Protein sequence: CASSSWTSSMTDTQYF.